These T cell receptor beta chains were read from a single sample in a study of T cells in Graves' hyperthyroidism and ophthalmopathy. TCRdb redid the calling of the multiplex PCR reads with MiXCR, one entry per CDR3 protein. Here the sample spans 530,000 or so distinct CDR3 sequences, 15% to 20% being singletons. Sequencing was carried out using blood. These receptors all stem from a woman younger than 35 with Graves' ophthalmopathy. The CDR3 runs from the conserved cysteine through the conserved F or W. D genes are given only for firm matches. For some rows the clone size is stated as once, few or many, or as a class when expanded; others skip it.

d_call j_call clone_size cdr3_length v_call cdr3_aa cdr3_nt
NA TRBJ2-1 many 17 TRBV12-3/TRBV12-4 CASSGGYKRDYRNEQFF TGTGCCAGCAGTGGGGGCTATAAGAGGGACTACCGGAATGAGCAGTTCTTC
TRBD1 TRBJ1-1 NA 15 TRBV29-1 CSVGRRDSPNTEAFF TGCAGCGTTGGTAGGCGGGACAGCCCGAACACTGAAGCTTTCTTT
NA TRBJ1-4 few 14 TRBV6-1 CASSDRQQNEKLFF TGTGCCAGCAGTGACCGACAGCAAAATGAAAAACTGTTTTTT
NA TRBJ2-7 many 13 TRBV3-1 CASSQAETGEQYF TGTGCCAGCAGCCAAGCCGAGACTGGGGAGCAGTACTTC
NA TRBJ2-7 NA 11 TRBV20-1 CSVGGAYEQYF TGCAGTGTGGGCGGAGCCTACGAGCAGTACTTC
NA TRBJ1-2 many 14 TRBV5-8 CASSSRDSIYGYTF TGTGCCAGCAGCTCCCGCGACAGTATCTATGGCTACACCTTC
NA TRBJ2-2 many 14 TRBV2 CASRGTANTGELFF TGTGCCAGCCGGGGGACGGCGAACACCGGGGAGCTGTTTTTT
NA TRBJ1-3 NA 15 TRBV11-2 CASREDSLSGNTIYF TGTGCCAGCAGGGAGGACAGTCTCTCTGGAAACACCATATATTTT
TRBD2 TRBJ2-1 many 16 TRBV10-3 CAISGTSGGLYNEQFF TGTGCCATCAGTGGCACTAGCGGAGGACTTTACAATGAGCAGTTCTTC
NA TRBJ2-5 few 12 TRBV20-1 CSAKLSQETQYF TGCAGTGCTAAATTATCACAGGAGACCCAGTACTTC
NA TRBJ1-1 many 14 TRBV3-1 CASSQRAINTEAFF TGTGCCAGCAGCCAGAGGGCCATAAACACTGAAGCTTTCTTT
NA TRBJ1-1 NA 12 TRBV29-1 CSVERENTEAFF TGCAGCGTTGAGAGGGAGAACACTGAAGCTTTCTTT
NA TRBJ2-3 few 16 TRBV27 CASSLWPEVSTDTQYF TGTGCCAGCAGTTTATGGCCGGAGGTTAGCACAGATACGCAGTATTTT
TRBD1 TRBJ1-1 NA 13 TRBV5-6 CASSLTGEAEAFF TGTGCCAGCAGCTTAACAGGGGAGGCTGAAGCTTTCTTT
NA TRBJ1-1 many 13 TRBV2 CAASEGWSTEAFF TGTGCCGCCTCTGAGGGGTGGAGCACTGAAGCTTTCTTT
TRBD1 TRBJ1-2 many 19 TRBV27 CASSLYPGTAAGANYGYTF TGTGCCAGCAGTTTATACCCGGGGACAGCCGCGGGAGCGAACTATGGCTACACCTTC
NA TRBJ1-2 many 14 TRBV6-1 CASSSSGDLNGYTF TGTGCCAGCAGTTCCTCAGGGGACTTAAATGGCTACACCTTC
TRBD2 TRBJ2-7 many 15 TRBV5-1 CASSWTSGTTYEQYF TGCGCCAGCAGCTGGACTAGCGGGACAACCTACGAGCAGTACTTC
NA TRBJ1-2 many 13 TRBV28 CASSPLGSGGYTF TGTGCCAGCAGTCCCCTCGGGTCTGGAGGCTACACCTTC
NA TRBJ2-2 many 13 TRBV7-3 CASSQTHTGELFF TGTGCCAGCAGCCAGACTCATACCGGGGAGCTGTTTTTT
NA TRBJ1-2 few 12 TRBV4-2 CASSQVNGGYTF TGTGCCAGCAGCCAAGTCAACGGGGGCTACACCTTC
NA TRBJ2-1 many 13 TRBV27 CASSFRFDNEQFF TGTGCCAGCAGTTTTCGTTTCGACAATGAGCAGTTCTTC
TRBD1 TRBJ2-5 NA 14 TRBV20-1 CSASSTGGGETQYF TGCAGTGCTTCGTCGACAGGGGGTGGAGAGACCCAGTACTTC
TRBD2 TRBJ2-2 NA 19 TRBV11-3 CASSPWATSGEANAGELFF TGCGCCAGCAGCCCCTGGGCAACTAGCGGGGAGGCGAACGCCGGGGAGCTGTTTTTT
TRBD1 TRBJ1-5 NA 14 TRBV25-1 CASSESRGLQPQHF TGTGCCAGCAGTGAAAGTAGGGGGCTTCAGCCCCAGCATTTT
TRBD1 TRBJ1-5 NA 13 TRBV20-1 CSAWGQGNQPQHF TGCAGTGCTTGGGGACAGGGGAATCAGCCCCAGCATTTT
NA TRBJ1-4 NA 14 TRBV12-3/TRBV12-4 CASSFPATNEKLFF TGTGCCAGCAGTTTCCCAGCAACTAATGAAAAACTGTTTTTT
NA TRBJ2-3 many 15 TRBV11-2 CASSLRRAPTDTQYF TGTGCCAGCAGCCTCCGGCGGGCGCCCACAGATACGCAGTATTTT
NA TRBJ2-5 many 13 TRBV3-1 CASSQRHQETQYF TGTGCCAGCAGCCAACGGCACCAAGAGACCCAGTACTTC
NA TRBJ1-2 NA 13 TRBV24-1 CATSDPRGDGYTF TGTGCCACCAGTGATCCACGGGGGGATGGCTACACCTTC
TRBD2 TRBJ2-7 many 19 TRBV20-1 CSARKKRTSITHSTYEQYF TGCAGTGCTAGAAAAAAACGGACTAGCATCACTCATAGTACCTACGAGCAGTACTTC
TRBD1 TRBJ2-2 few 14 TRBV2 CATRQGAGTGELFF TGTGCCACTCGCCAGGGGGCGGGTACCGGGGAGCTGTTTTTT
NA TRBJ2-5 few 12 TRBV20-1 CSASKNQETQYF TGCAGTGCTAGTAAAAACCAAGAGACCCAGTACTTC
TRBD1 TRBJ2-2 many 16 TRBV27 CASSFIRGRNTGELFF TGTGCCAGCAGTTTTATCAGGGGGCGGAACACCGGGGAGCTGTTTTTT
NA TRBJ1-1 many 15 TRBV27 CASSLRGRGYTEAFF TGTGCCAGCAGTTTGCGGGGGCGCGGCTATACTGAAGCTTTCTTT
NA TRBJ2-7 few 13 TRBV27 CASSFSPPGEQYF TGTGCCAGCAGTTTTTCCCCGCCCGGCGAGCAGTACTTC
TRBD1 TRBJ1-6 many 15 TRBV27 CASSLGRQGDSPLHF TGTGCCAGCAGTTTAGGGAGGCAGGGGGACTCACCCCTCCACTTT
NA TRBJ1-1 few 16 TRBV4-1 CASSQANTGMNTEAFF TGCGCCAGCAGCCAAGCCAACACAGGGATGAACACTGAAGCTTTCTTT
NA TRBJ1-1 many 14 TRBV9 CASSVKGGGTEAFF TGTGCCAGCAGCGTAAAGGGGGGAGGGACTGAAGCTTTCTTT
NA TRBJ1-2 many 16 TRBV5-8 CASSLKEQATWYGYTF TGTGCCAGCAGCTTGAAGGAACAGGCCACGTGGTATGGCTACACCTTC
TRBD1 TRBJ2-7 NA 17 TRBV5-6 CASSLDSGTGSSYEQYF TGTGCCAGCAGCTTGGACTCCGGGACAGGGAGCTCCTACGAGCAGTACTTC
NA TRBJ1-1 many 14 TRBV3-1 CASSQGSPTAEAFF TGTGCCAGCAGCCAAGGGTCCCCGACAGCTGAAGCTTTCTTT
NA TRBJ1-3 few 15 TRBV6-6 CASSYDFSRGNTIYF TGTGCCAGCAGTTACGACTTTTCGAGAGGAAACACCATATATTTT
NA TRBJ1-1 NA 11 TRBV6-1 CASRRGPEAFF TGTGCCAGCAGGAGGGGCCCTGAAGCTTTCTTT
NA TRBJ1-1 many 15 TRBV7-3 CASSKGGPWNTEAFF TGTGCCAGCAGCAAGGGGGGTCCCTGGAACACTGAAGCTTTCTTT
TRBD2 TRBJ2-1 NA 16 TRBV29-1 CSVEVTSGGVYNEQFF TGCAGCGTTGAAGTTACTAGCGGGGGGGTCTACAATGAGCAGTTCTTC